This T cell receptor (beta chain) appears in the sequencing data of a study of blood T cells in healthy people across ages. PCR was performed a second time for about 6 to 12 cycles using a sample-barcoded 5' primer and a J-beta primer mix. TCRdb independently ran MiXCR on the 5' RACE reads; one entry per CDR3 protein. The top ten hold 6.5% to 10% of the sample, which has roughly 1,500,000 distinct CDR3 sequences, roughly 45% seen once. The CDR3 runs 14 residues. Trimming removed 5 bases from V and 0 bases from J, with 8 bases in between. Per the germline V gene, CDR1 is SNHLY and CDR2 is FYNNEI. This receptor was identified in a woman aged 18-29 years in good health. The rearrangement uses TRBV2 and TRBJ1-5, with unresolved D. Sample: blood. The CDR3 loop reads CASSQANSNQPQHF. The CDR3 bases are TGTGCCAGCAGTCAGGCCAATAGCAATCAGCCCCAGCATTTT.